Included here is one T cell receptor beta chain sequence, with context. What it recognizes is unknown. Germline V CDR1 and CDR2: PRHDT, FYEKMQ (reference sequence). The CDR3 sequence is 13 residues long. Trimming shortened V by 1 base and J by 4 bases, and 7 bases separated the two germline ends. Sequenced by immunoSEQ multiplex PCR; TCRdb stores in-frame clones only, minus some. This sample has roughly 48,000 clones, with approximately 61% found just once. The record originates from a study of vaccination effects on CD4 cells after COVID-19. Scientists isolated CD4+ T cells after a roughly 10-day culture period ended.

The sample was CD4+ T cells from PBMCs cultured without peptide, taken before COVID-19 vaccination. The sequence was obtained from a human donor who received a COVID-19 vaccine. This rearrangement joins TRBV13 to TRBJ1-2, with D unclear. CDR3 region: CASSLDPSYGYTF. CDR3 bases: TGTGCCAGCAGCTTAGATCCCAGCTATGGCTACACCTTC.